This note documents a single TCR beta chain sequence. Vbeta (60) and Jbeta (13) primers were used in the PCR. Measured with immunoSEQ multiplex PCR; TCRdb has only the in-frame clones, and not every one. This sample has 40,000 or so clones, with 60% to 80% found just once. This sample stems from a study of cytomegalovirus exposure and HLA in healthy donors. With 0 bases removed from V and 4 bases from J, the gap between germline ends came to 13 bases. CDR1 and CDR2 from the germline V gene are SGHDT and YYEEEE. The CDR3 sequence is 15 residues long. The chain employs TRBV5-6 and TRBJ1-1; the D gene is possibly TRBD1 (5 bases). The sequencing input was PBMCs. This TCR was recovered from a man aged 30-40 years in good health and CMV-seronegative. This CDR3 is CASSLDGRGGTEAFF. The CDR3 DNA follows: TGTGCCAGCAGCTTGGATGGTCGGGGGGGCACTGAAGCTTTCTTT.